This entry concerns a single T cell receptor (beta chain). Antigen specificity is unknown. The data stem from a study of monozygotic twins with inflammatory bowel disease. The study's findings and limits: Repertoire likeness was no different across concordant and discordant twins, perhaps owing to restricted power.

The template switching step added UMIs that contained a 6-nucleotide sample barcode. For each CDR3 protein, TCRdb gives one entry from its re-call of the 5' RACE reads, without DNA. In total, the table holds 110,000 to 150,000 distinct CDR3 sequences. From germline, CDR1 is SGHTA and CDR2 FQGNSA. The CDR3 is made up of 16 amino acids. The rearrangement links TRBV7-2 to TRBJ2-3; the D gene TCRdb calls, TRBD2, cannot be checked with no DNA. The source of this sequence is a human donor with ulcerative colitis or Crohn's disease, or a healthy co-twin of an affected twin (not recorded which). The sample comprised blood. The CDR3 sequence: CASSSSGSPSTDTQYF.